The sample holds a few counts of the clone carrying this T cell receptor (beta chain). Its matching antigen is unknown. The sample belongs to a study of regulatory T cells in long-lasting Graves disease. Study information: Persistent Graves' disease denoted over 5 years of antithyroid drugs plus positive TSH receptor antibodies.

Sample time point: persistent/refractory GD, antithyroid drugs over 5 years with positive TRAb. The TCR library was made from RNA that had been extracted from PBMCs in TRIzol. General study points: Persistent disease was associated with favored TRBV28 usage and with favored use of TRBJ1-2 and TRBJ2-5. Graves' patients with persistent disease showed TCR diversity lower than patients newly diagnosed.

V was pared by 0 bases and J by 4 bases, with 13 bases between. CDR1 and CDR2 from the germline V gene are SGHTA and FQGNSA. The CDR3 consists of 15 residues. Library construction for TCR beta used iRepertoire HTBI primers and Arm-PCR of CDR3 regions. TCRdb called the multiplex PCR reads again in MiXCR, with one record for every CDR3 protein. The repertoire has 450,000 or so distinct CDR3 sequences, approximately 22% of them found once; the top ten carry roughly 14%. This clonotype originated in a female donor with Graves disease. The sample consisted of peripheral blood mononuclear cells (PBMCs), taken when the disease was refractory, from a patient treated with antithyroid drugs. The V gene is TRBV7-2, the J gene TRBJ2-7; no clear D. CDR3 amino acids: CASSLARIRPYEQYF. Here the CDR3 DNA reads TGTGCCAGCAGCTTAGCCCGGATTCGCCCGTACGAGCAGTACTTC.